This TCR beta chain comes out of a study of spatial heterogeneity in lung cancer. Study overall: There were, on average, more than ten raw-read appearances for each unique TCR and UMI combination. Study conclusions and caveats: Expanded intratumoral alpha and beta TCR counts tracked tumor mutation counts.

MiXCR, applied by TCRdb to the 5' RACE reads, yields one record per CDR3 protein. The data hold under 6,500 distinct CDR3 sequences, with approximately 1.2% observed a single time. The CDR3 is made up of 16 amino acids. Germline CDR1 and CDR2: LNHDA and SQIVND (reference sequence). The V segment lost 9 bases and the J segment 2 bases; nucleotides outside the gene matches: 12. Time point described: sample taken at primary tumor resection. This clonotype was seen many times. Its specificity is not known. This material consisted of lung tumor tissue, taken at surgery. J is TRBJ2-4 and V is TRBV19, with 8 bases that match TRBD1. The source is a male donor with early-stage non-small cell lung cancer. The CDR3 loop reads CASAEGQANTKNIQYF. The CDR3 bases are TGTGCCAGCGCGGAGGGACAGGCCAACACCAAAAACATTCAGTACTTC. The full variable domain, rest sourced from reference TRBV19 and TRBJ2-4, is DGGITQSPKYLFRKEGQNVTLSCEQNLNHDAMYWYRQDPGQGLRLIYYSQIVNDFQKGDIAEGYSVSREKKESFPLTVTSAQKNPTAFYLCASAEGQANTKNIQYFGAGTRLSVL.